The present entry profiles one TCR beta chain with its context. CDR1 and CDR2 from the germline V gene are KGHDR and SFDVKD. Trimming took off 4 bases at V and 0 bases at J, with 17 bases between the two ends. The CDR3 contains 17 residues. The sample is drawn from a study of blood T cell repertoires in COVID-19. The protocol was immunoSEQ multiplex PCR, while the TCRdb copy is restricted to in-frame clones and leaves out a portion. Of approximately 50,000 clones in the sample, 60% to 85% are singletons; the top ten hold roughly 23%. What was sequenced was peripheral blood. This sequence originates from a man aged 45-65 years with active or convalescent COVID-19. The gene calls are TRBV24-1 and TRBJ1-2; possible D gene TRBD1, 6 bases. The CDR3 DNA reads TGTGCCACCAGTGACCCTTTACAGGGCCCACCTAACTATGGCTACACCTTC. Translated, it gives CATSDPLQGPPNYGYTF.